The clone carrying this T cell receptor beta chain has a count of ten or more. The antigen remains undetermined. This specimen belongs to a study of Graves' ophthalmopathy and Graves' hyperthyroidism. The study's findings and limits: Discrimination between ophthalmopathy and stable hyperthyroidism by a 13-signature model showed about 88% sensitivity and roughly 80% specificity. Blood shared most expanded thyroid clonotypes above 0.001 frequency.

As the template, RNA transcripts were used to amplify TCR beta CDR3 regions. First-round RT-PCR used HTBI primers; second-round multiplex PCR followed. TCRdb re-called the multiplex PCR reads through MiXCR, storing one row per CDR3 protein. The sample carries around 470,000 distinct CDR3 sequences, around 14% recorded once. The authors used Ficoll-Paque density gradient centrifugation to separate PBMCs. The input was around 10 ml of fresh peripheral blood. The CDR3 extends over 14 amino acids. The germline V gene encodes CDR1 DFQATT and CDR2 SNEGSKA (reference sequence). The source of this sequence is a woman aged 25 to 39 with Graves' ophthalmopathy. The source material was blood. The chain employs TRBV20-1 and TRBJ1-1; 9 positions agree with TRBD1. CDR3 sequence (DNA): TGCAGCGCGTTACCGGGACAGGGGAACACTGAAGCTTTCTTT. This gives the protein CSALPGQGNTEAFF.